The 15 T cell receptor beta chains listed next were all sequenced from one sample in a study of breast tumors, draining lymph nodes, adjacent tissues. Samples came from axillary lymph nodes draining the breast cancer. TCRdb called the multiplex PCR reads again in MiXCR, with one record for every CDR3 protein. The repertoire has 84,000 or so distinct CDR3 sequences, over 25% of them found once; the top ten carry roughly 7.3%. Material for sequencing was axillary lymph node tissue. Source of these receptors: a female donor with breast cancer. Some clones in this sample may be carry-over from other donors' samples.

At least ten counts were recorded for this clonotype. The rearrangement links TRBV6-6 to TRBJ1-4; no firm D call. This CDR3 contains 12 residues. Germline V gene data show CDR1 as MNHNY and CDR2 as SVGAGI (reference sequence). The V end was cut by 0 bases, the J end by 7 bases, with 3 bases between. As DNA, the CDR3 is TGTGCCAGCAGTTACTCGCGTGAAAAACTGTTTTTT. This encodes CASSYSREKLFF.

J is TRBJ2-7 and V is TRBV13, with 7 bases lining up with TRBD2. The CDR3 has 18 amino acids. The V gene end was trimmed by 5 bases and the J gene end by 5 bases; junction bases not matched to a gene: 21. Germline V gene lookup returns CDR1 PRHDT and CDR2 FYEKMQ (reference sequence). CDR3 loop: CASSQARHAGVHPHEQYF. For the CDR3, the DNA is TGTGCCAGCAGCCAGGCAAGGCACGCGGGAGTACATCCCCACGAGCAGTACTTC.

Only a few counts were recorded for this clonotype. This could be a read error, since a much larger clone is one nucleotide away. The V call is TRBV7-2, the J call TRBJ2-7; 10 bases are shared with TRBD1. Germline CDR1 reads SGHTA; CDR2 reads FQGNSA. The CDR3 has 16 amino acids. J was trimmed by 2 bases and V by 4 bases; bases with no gene match: 8. CDR3 loop: CASSSARQGATYEQYF. The CDR3 DNA reads as TGTGCCAGCAGCTCAGCTCGACAGGGGGCCACCTACGAGCAGTACTTC.

This clonotype was found many times. The chain couples TRBV30 to TRBJ2-7, with a possible D match to TRBD2 (5 bases). This CDR3 is built from 10 residues. Germline loops: CDR1 GTSNPN, CDR2 SVGIG (reference sequence). Deletions cut 8 bases from V and 4 bases from J, with 9 bases between. CDR3 in DNA: TGTGCCGGAGGTCAATACGAGCAGTACTTC. It codes for CAGGQYEQYF. Based on the CDR3 plus reference TRBV30 and TRBJ2-7, the full variable domain is SQTIHQWPATLVQPVGSPLSLECTVEGTSNPNLYWYRQAAGRGLQLLFYSVGIGQISSEVPQNLSASRPQDRQFILSSKKLLLSDSGFYLCAGGQYEQYFGPGTRLTVT.

This clonotype was counted many times. This chain connects TRBV4-2 to TRBJ1-2, with 8 positions matching TRBD1. CDR3 length: 16 amino acids. The ends lost 0 bases at V and 2 bases at J; junction bases unmatched: 5. CDR1 is LGHNA, CDR2 YNFKEQ, per germline. CDR3 sequence: CASSQDWTGINYGYTF. In nucleotides, the CDR3 is TGTGCCAGCAGCCAAGATTGGACAGGGATCAACTATGGCTACACCTTC.

With regard to this clonotype: A much larger clone is a single base away; this may be a read error. V is TRBV12-3 or TRBV12-4 and J is TRBJ2-5; 14 nucleotides line up with TRBD2. This CDR3 spans 17 amino acids. V was pared by 6 bases and J by 6 bases, with 12 bases of the junction left unmatched. The CDR3 nucleotides read TGTGCCAGCAGCCCAACTAGGACTAGCGGGAGGTCGCAGACCCAGTACTTC. This gives the protein CASSPTRTSGRSQTQYF.

This clonotype was detected ten times or more. CDR3 in amino acids: CASSQDAGGPDTQYF. The CDR3 DNA sequence: TGCGCCAGCAGCCAAGATGCGGGAGGGCCAGATACGCAGTATTTT. The V and J genes are TRBV4-3 and TRBJ2-3, with TRBD2 identical over 9 bases. The ends lost 0 bases at V and 4 bases at J; junction bases unmatched: 2. Germline loops: CDR1 LGHNA, CDR2 YSLEER. The CDR3 totals 15 residues.

This clonotype occurred many times. The rearrangement links TRBV20-1 to TRBJ1-4; TRBD1 is a possible D gene (5 bases). Germline values: CDR1 DFQATT, CDR2 SNEGSKA (reference sequence). CDR3 size: 15 residues. Trimming shortened V by 1 base and J by 4 bases, and 13 bases separated the two germline ends. CDR3 sequence reads: CSARVPGDNNEKLFF. CDR3 sequence (DNA): TGCAGTGCTAGAGTCCCGGGGGATAATAATGAAAAACTGTTTTTT.

The rearrangement joins TRBV5-6 to TRBJ2-3; D not resolved. V dropped 1 base and J dropped 6 bases, with 9 bases sitting between them. The CDR3 has 13 residues. Germline V lookup: CDR1 SGHDT, CDR2 YYEEEE. The CDR3 region is CASSLRAGDTQYF. CDR3 coding DNA: TGTGCCAGCAGCTTGCGGGCCGGGGATACGCAGTATTTT.

This clonotype is large in the sample. J is TRBJ2-1 and V is TRBV6-6, with D perhaps matching TRBD1 (6 bases). V was cut by 6 bases and J by 4 bases, with 16 bases left in between. The CDR3 length is 15 residues. The germline V gene encodes CDR1 MNHNY and CDR2 SVGAGI (reference sequence). CDR3 DNA: TGTGCCAGCAGGGAACCAGGGGAGAGGTACAATGAGCAGTTCTTC. This sequence encodes CASREPGERYNEQFF.

This clonotype was detected many times. The V call is TRBV19, the J call TRBJ2-6; tentatively, D is TRBD1 (5 bases). CDR1 and CDR2 (germline): LNHDA, SQIVND (reference sequence). This CDR3 is built from 14 residues. Trimming pared 6 bases from V and 4 bases from J, leaving 10 bases between. CDR3 residues: CASRRGSGANVLTF. DNA for the CDR3: TGTGCCAGTAGAAGGGGTTCCGGGGCCAACGTCCTGACTTTC.

This rearrangement joins TRBV7-3 to TRBJ2-3, with 9 bases that match TRBD2. The V gene's germline CDR1 is SGHTA and CDR2 FQGTGA. V was pared by 11 bases and J by 2 bases, with 5 bases of the junction left unmatched. The CDR3 has 13 amino acids. The CDR3 protein is CALSGRPTDTQYF. DNA for the CDR3: TGTGCCTTGAGCGGGAGGCCCACAGATACGCAGTATTTT.

This clonotype was counted a single time. The chain carries TRBV19 and TRBJ1-4; no clear D. The germline V and J ends were trimmed by 5 bases and 3 bases, with 7 bases remaining between them. This CDR3 is 13 amino acids long. Per the germline V gene, CDR1 is LNHDA and CDR2 is SQIVND (reference sequence). The CDR3: CASSPAANEKLFF. The CDR3 bases are TGTGCCAGTAGTCCGGCAGCTAATGAAAAACTGTTTTTT.

Ten or more counts support this clonotype. The chain is built from TRBV28 and TRBJ2-2; no definite D call. The ends were cut back, 7 bases at V and 6 bases at J, with 9 bases in the middle. The CDR3 contains 12 residues. The germline V gene encodes CDR1 MDHEN and CDR2 SYDVKM. The CDR3 reads CASKWSAGELFF. CDR3 sequence (DNA): TGTGCCAGCAAGTGGAGCGCCGGGGAGCTGTTTTTT.

This clonotype was recorded at least ten times. The chain carries TRBV6-5 and TRBJ1-2; D call uncertain. The CDR3 has 14 amino acids. The V end was cut by 4 bases, the J end by 4 bases, with 13 bases between. From germline, CDR1 is MNHEY and CDR2 SVGAGI. The CDR3 spells CASSLSKGVYGYTF. Written as DNA, the CDR3 is TGTGCCAGCAGTTTAAGTAAGGGTGTCTATGGCTACACCTTC.